A selection of T cell receptor beta chains follows, all from one sample in a study of T cells in Graves' hyperthyroidism and ophthalmopathy. MiXCR, run by TCRdb on the multiplex PCR reads, gives a single entry per CDR3 protein. The sample lists hundreds of thousands of distinct CDR3 sequences; around 15% were seen once. Sequences were obtained from blood. The receptor source for this set is a young man with Graves' ophthalmopathy. Both conserved end residues are part of each CDR3. Not every row has a clone size; where given, it reads once, few, many or a size class.

V gene: TRBV9
J gene: TRBJ2-7
clone size: many
CDR3 protein: CASSGDYAGTQEQYF

V gene: TRBV30
J gene: TRBJ2-3
clone size: -
CDR3 protein: CAWKGGVTFPGTDTQYF

V gene: TRBV28
J gene: TRBJ2-7
clone size: -
CDR3 protein: CASSLIGENEQYF

V gene: TRBV5-1
J gene: TRBJ2-7
clone size: many
CDR3 protein: CASSLRGTGFYEQYF

V gene: TRBV20-1
J gene: TRBJ2-5
clone size: many
CDR3 protein: CSARDRTSRVTQYF

V gene: TRBV20-1
J gene: TRBJ1-3
clone size: many
CDR3 protein: CSARAYEGSGNTIYF

V gene: TRBV6-1
J gene: TRBJ2-1
clone size: -
CDR3 protein: CAISEFWDHPDNEQFF

V gene: TRBV5-5
J gene: TRBJ1-5
clone size: few
CDR3 protein: CASSLVQGNQPQHF

V gene: TRBV3-1
J gene: TRBJ2-2
clone size: -
CDR3 protein: CASSQTSAHMVFF

V gene: TRBV7-8
J gene: TRBJ1-4
clone size: few
CDR3 protein: CASSLEVITNEKLFF

V gene: TRBV15
J gene: TRBJ1-3
clone size: few
CDR3 protein: CATSKGQGTGNTIYF

V gene: TRBV6-1
J gene: TRBJ2-7
clone size: many
CDR3 protein: CASSYRGVWDEQYF

V gene: TRBV11-2
J gene: TRBJ1-4
clone size: many
CDR3 protein: CASSLISTNEKLFF

V gene: TRBV27
J gene: TRBJ2-5
clone size: many
CDR3 protein: CASSLSGTVPGAQYF

V gene: TRBV20-1
J gene: TRBJ1-5
clone size: many
CDR3 protein: CSAGAGSGSNQPQHF

V gene: TRBV20-1
J gene: TRBJ2-7
clone size: many
CDR3 protein: CSATRTGSSYEQYF

V gene: TRBV7-9
J gene: TRBJ2-7
clone size: many
CDR3 protein: CASSPLWGASYEQYF

V gene: TRBV27
J gene: TRBJ1-5
clone size: many
CDR3 protein: CASSMQGGQPQHF

V gene: TRBV5-4
J gene: TRBJ2-3
clone size: -
CDR3 protein: CASSFEALTDTQYF

V gene: TRBV2
J gene: TRBJ2-1
clone size: many
CDR3 protein: CASRTGAPEQFF

V gene: TRBV7-9
J gene: TRBJ1-6
clone size: -
CDR3 protein: CASSGVNSPLHF

V gene: TRBV6-1
J gene: TRBJ2-7
clone size: many
CDR3 protein: CASSPTGGGATYEQYF

V gene: TRBV20-1
J gene: TRBJ2-3
clone size: -
CDR3 protein: CSARVGSGSPDTQCF

V gene: TRBV18
J gene: TRBJ2-5
clone size: many
CDR3 protein: CASSPTTTQETQYF

V gene: TRBV15
J gene: TRBJ2-1
clone size: -
CDR3 protein: CATSAGTGFYNEQFF

V gene: TRBV6-1
J gene: TRBJ2-3
clone size: -
CDR3 protein: CASSDSQGSTDTQYF

V gene: TRBV12-3/TRBV12-4
J gene: TRBJ2-1
clone size: many
CDR3 protein: CASRPPGYEQFF

V gene: TRBV18
J gene: TRBJ2-3
clone size: many
CDR3 protein: CASSSGTATDTQYF

V gene: TRBV20-1
J gene: TRBJ2-1
clone size: few
CDR3 protein: CSARDRPTSGSFSYNEQFF

V gene: TRBV20-1
J gene: TRBJ1-1
clone size: many
CDR3 protein: CSAGKNTEAFF

V gene: TRBV5-1
J gene: TRBJ2-5
clone size: -
CDR3 protein: CASSPATGGLQKTQYF

V gene: TRBV12-3/TRBV12-4
J gene: TRBJ2-7
clone size: many
CDR3 protein: CASSLAGTLSYEQYF

V gene: TRBV2
J gene: TRBJ1-1
clone size: many
CDR3 protein: CASSDRVPEAFF

V gene: TRBV12-3/TRBV12-4
J gene: TRBJ2-7
clone size: many
CDR3 protein: CASSLEIAGGYEQYF

V gene: TRBV10-3
J gene: TRBJ2-5
clone size: many
CDR3 protein: CAISESVPGAKTQYF

V gene: TRBV6-1
J gene: TRBJ1-1
clone size: -
CDR3 protein: CASTEAGTNTEAFF

V gene: TRBV27
J gene: TRBJ2-5
clone size: few
CDR3 protein: CASSLRRDTAETQYF

V gene: TRBV10-3
J gene: TRBJ2-3
clone size: -
CDR3 protein: CAISEISDSSGLTDTQYF

V gene: TRBV6-5
J gene: TRBJ2-5
clone size: many
CDR3 protein: CASSYGTPYQETQYF

V gene: TRBV3-1
J gene: TRBJ1-1
clone size: -
CDR3 protein: CASSQDVSRWGIYNTEAFF

V gene: TRBV4-2
J gene: TRBJ2-3
clone size: -
CDR3 protein: CASSQDPYITDTQYF

V gene: TRBV6-1
J gene: TRBJ2-7
clone size: few
CDR3 protein: CASSVSDSFLLGQYF

V gene: TRBV11-2
J gene: TRBJ1-6
clone size: many
CDR3 protein: CASSLSYNSPLHF

V gene: TRBV20-1
J gene: TRBJ2-3
clone size: many
CDR3 protein: CSADRTSGDMDTQYF

V gene: TRBV2
J gene: TRBJ2-5
clone size: -
CDR3 protein: CASSGTSGGGLETQYF

V gene: TRBV2
J gene: TRBJ1-4
clone size: many
CDR3 protein: CASSEEGGVEKLFF

V gene: TRBV29-1
J gene: TRBJ2-5
clone size: -
CDR3 protein: CSVEDRGGVQYF

V gene: TRBV7-3
J gene: TRBJ1-6
clone size: few
CDR3 protein: CASRPPNRGKGSYNSPLHF

V gene: TRBV19
J gene: TRBJ2-3
clone size: few
CDR3 protein: CASSISRDVTDTQYF

V gene: TRBV18
J gene: TRBJ2-5
clone size: many
CDR3 protein: CASSHRDPGAQETQYF

V gene: TRBV6-1
J gene: TRBJ1-1
clone size: many
CDR3 protein: CASRPQESGNTEAFF

V gene: TRBV7-9
J gene: TRBJ1-2
clone size: -
CDR3 protein: CASSLRQGEGSYGYTF

V gene: TRBV20-1
J gene: TRBJ1-5
clone size: many
CDR3 protein: CSARDQEVSNQPQHF

V gene: TRBV29-1
J gene: TRBJ1-4
clone size: -
CDR3 protein: CSARLPGVENEKLFF